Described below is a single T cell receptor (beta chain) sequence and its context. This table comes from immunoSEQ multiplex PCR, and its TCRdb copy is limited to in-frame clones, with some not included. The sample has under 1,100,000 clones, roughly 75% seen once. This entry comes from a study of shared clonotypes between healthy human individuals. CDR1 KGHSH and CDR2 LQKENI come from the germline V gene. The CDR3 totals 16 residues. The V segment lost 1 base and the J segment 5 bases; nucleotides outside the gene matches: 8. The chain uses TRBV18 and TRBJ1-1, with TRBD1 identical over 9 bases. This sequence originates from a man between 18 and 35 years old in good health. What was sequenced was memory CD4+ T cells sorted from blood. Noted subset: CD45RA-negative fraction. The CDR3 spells CASSPLTGGAGTEAFF. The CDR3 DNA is TGTGCCAGCTCACCACTAACAGGGGGCGCGGGTACTGAAGCTTTCTTT.